Listed here are 17 T cell receptor beta chains from one sample, sequenced in a study of shared clonotypes between healthy human individuals. Sequencing used immunoSEQ multiplex PCR; TCRdb keeps in-frame clones, though not all of them. Altogether 2 million to 2.5 million clones are present, under 95% being singletons, with the ten largest covering around 0.38%. Sequenced: naive CD4+ T cells from PBMCs. As to subset: CD45RA+ positively selected. All receptors come from a man younger than 35 in good health. Some clones in this sample may be carry-over from other donors' samples.

This chain links TRBV6-6 with TRBJ2-5, with D perhaps matching TRBD2 (6 bases). Trimming shortened V by 1 base and J by 5 bases, and 17 bases separated the two germline ends. From germline, CDR1 is MNHNY and CDR2 SVGAGI (reference sequence). The CDR3 has 16 residues. Here the CDR3 reads CASSYFRLGPGETQYF. The CDR3 nucleotides read TGTGCCAGCAGTTACTTCCGACTAGGCCCAGGGGAGACCCAGTACTTC.

This chain joins TRBV6-1 and TRBJ1-2; possible D gene TRBD1, 5 bases. The V end was cut by 4 bases, the J end by 8 bases, with 11 bases between. The CDR3 is 12 amino acids. Germline CDR1 is MNHNS and CDR2 is SASEGT. The CDR3 region is CASSATRGGYTF. Here the CDR3 DNA reads TGTGCCAGCAGTGCAACAAGGGGCGGCTACACCTTC.

CDR3 in DNA: TGTGCCAGCAGCCCCGGACTAATCCCCACCTACACCTTC. Protein: CASSPGLIPTYTF. The chain has TRBV5-5 and TRBJ1-2; D is ambiguous. V lost 4 bases and J 10 bases, leaving 17 bases between the germline ends. The CDR3 loop spans 13 amino acids. Germline loops: CDR1 SGHKS, CDR2 YYEKEE (reference sequence).

The chain combines TRBV6-6 with TRBJ2-1, with TRBD2 identical over 8 bases. This CDR3 is built from 16 residues. Germline CDR1 and CDR2: MNHNY and SVGAGI (reference sequence). Germline trimming cut 2 bases from V and 8 bases from J; bases unmatched to any gene: 11. CDR3 in DNA: TGTGCCAGCAGTTACGGGCGGGGGGCGTCTGGGGATGAGCAGTTCTTC. Its protein product is CASSYGRGASGDEQFF.

The gene calls are TRBV19 and TRBJ2-7, with 10 bases identical to TRBD1. Germline lookup yields CDR1 LNHDA and CDR2 SQIVND (reference sequence). Trimming at V came to 4 bases and at J to 3 bases, leaving 9 bases not matched to a gene. The CDR3 covers 16 residues. Here the CDR3 reads CASSTHRQGAIYEQYF. CDR3 DNA sequence: TGTGCCAGTAGTACCCACCGACAGGGGGCCATCTACGAGCAGTACTTC.

The V gene is TRBV5-1, the J gene TRBJ2-7; TRBD1 matches at 7 bases. Germline lookup yields CDR1 SGHRS and CDR2 YFSETQ. The CDR3 length is 13 residues. The V and J ends lost 4 bases and 7 bases, in that order; junction bases with no gene match: 8. Here the CDR3 DNA reads TGCGCCAGCAGCAAGACAGGGCTTGGGGAGCAGTACTTC. Protein product: CASSKTGLGEQYF.

This rearrangement joins TRBV7-3 to TRBJ2-1; 8 bases fit TRBD2. Germline V gene lookup returns CDR1 SGHTA and CDR2 FQGTGA. The CDR3 has 16 amino acids. Unmatched junction bases numbered 13, after V lost 5 bases and J lost 7 bases. CDR3 in amino acids: CASSPVGGVGLNEQFF. DNA of the CDR3: TGTGCCAGCAGCCCCGTCGGGGGGGTGGGATTGAATGAGCAGTTCTTC.

V gene TRBV27 combines with J gene TRBJ1-2; TRBD1 agrees at 8 bases. Germline V gene lookup returns CDR1 MNHEY and CDR2 SMNVEV (reference sequence). V was clipped by 4 bases and J by 1 base; unmatched bases: 8. The CDR3 loop spans 16 amino acids. CDR3 nucleotide sequence: TGTGCCAGCAGTTCACGACCGGGACAGGATAACTATGGCTACACCTTC. Its translation: CASSSRPGQDNYGYTF.

V is TRBV5-4 and J is TRBJ2-2; D tentatively fits TRBD1 or TRBD2 (6 bases each). V lost 5 bases to trimming and J lost 2 bases, with 16 bases between them. CDR1 and CDR2 from the germline V gene are SGHNT and YYREEE (reference sequence). The CDR3 is made up of 16 amino acids. The CDR3 protein is CASRGGGPTNTGELFF. The CDR3 DNA reads TGTGCCAGCAGGGGTGGGGGGCCAACCAACACCGGGGAGCTGTTTTTT.

Here the CDR3 reads CASSYVAGVSNEQFF. The CDR3 DNA sequence: TGTGCCAGCAGCTACGTAGCGGGAGTAAGCAATGAGCAGTTCTTC. The chain is built from TRBV7-2 and TRBJ2-1; 9 bases match TRBD2. This CDR3 comprises 15 residues. The germline gives CDR1 SGHTA, CDR2 FQGNSA. The ends lost 4 bases at V and 6 bases at J; junction bases unmatched: 7.

This chain links TRBV19 with TRBJ1-5; 12 nucleotides line up with TRBD1. V trimming: 8 bases; J trimming: 2 bases; junction bases outside the gene matches: 4. CDR1 and CDR2 from the germline V gene are LNHDA and SQIVND (reference sequence). CDR3 length: 15 residues. Written as DNA, the CDR3 is TGTGCCAGTCGGGACAGGGGGCTAGGCAATCAGCCCCAGCATTTT. Amino acids: CASRDRGLGNQPQHF.

The chain has TRBV5-1 and TRBJ2-1; D not resolved. Trimming pared 4 bases from V and 6 bases from J, leaving 5 bases between. There are 11 residues in the CDR3. CDR1 and CDR2 (germline): SGHRS, YFSETQ. The CDR3 spells CASSKGNEQFF. The CDR3 nucleotides are TGCGCCAGCAGCAAGGGCAATGAGCAGTTCTTC. Together with reference TRBV5-1 and TRBJ2-1, the CDR3 gives the full variable domain: KAGVTQTPRYLIKTRGQQVTLSCSPISGHRSVSWYQQTPGQGLQFLFEYFSETQRNKGNFPGRFSGRQFSNSRSEMNVSTLELGDSALYLCASSKGNEQFFGPGTRLTVL.

The V and J genes are TRBV6-1 and TRBJ2-7; D possibly corresponds to TRBD1 (6 bases). CDR1 and CDR2 from the germline V gene are MNHNS and SASEGT. The length of the CDR3 is 13 residues. The V end lost 6 bases, the J end lost 0 bases, and 9 bases lay between the germline ends. The CDR3 spells CASSRTDSYEQYF. In DNA form, the CDR3 reads TGTGCCAGCAGCCGGACAGACTCCTACGAGCAGTACTTC.

The chain combines TRBV15 with TRBJ1-4; maybe TRBD1 (6 bases). The CDR3 runs 14 residues. Trimming took off 0 bases at V and 8 bases at J, with 10 bases between the two ends. In germline, CDR1 is LNHNV, CDR2 YYDKDF (reference sequence). CDR3 residues: CATSREPGGEKLFF. The CDR3 region has the DNA TGTGCCACCAGCAGAGAACCGGGGGGCGAAAAACTGTTTTTT.

This sequence joins TRBV4-2 and TRBJ2-1, with D possibly matching TRBD1 (9 bases). The germline V and J ends were trimmed by 2 bases and 6 bases, with 26 bases remaining between them. The CDR3 is 19 amino acids. Germline V gene data show CDR1 as LGHNA and CDR2 as YNFKEQ. CDR3 loop: CASSQIPGQGTSGLNEQFF. Here the CDR3 DNA reads TGTGCCAGCAGCCAAATTCCGGGACAGGGTACTAGCGGACTCAATGAGCAGTTCTTC.

The gene calls are TRBV18 and TRBJ2-7, with D unresolved. The V gene's germline CDR1 is KGHSH and CDR2 LQKENI. This CDR3 contains 16 residues. V was shortened by 0 bases and J by 2 bases, with 14 bases between the two germline ends. The CDR3 DNA sequence: TGTGCCAGCTCACCACCGCGGCTAGTCGGGCCCTACGAGCAGTACTTC. Translating gives CASSPPRLVGPYEQYF.

The CDR3 DNA sequence: TGTGCCAGCGTTAAGACAGGGCTCGGACCCGGGGAGCTGTTTTTT. It is translated as CASVKTGLGPGELFF. V and J are TRBV28 and TRBJ2-2, with TRBD1 matching over 7 bases. V dropped 8 bases and J dropped 6; count of bases not matched to a gene: 12. CDR1 is MDHEN, CDR2 SYDVKM, per germline. The CDR3 is 15 residues long.